This TCR beta chain was sequenced for a study of cytomegalovirus exposure and HLA in healthy donors. Donors had nominal health at sampling but likely had unrecorded immune exposures. Germline CDR1 SGHRS, CDR2 YFSETQ. This CDR3 comprises 15 residues. The V end lost 0 bases, the J end lost 3 bases, and 12 bases lay between the germline ends. With 60 Vbeta and 13 Jbeta primers, the PCR was carried out. Using immunoSEQ multiplex PCR, the repertoire was profiled, and TCRdb retains in-frame clones only, with some absent. The table lists under 200,000 clones, approximately 80% of them singletons, with 7% to 9% in the top ten.

V usage is TRBV5-1 and J usage is TRBJ1-1, with TRBD1 as a possible D gene (6 bases). The receptor comes from a male donor in good health and CMV-seropositive. The sequencing input was PBMCs. CDR3 coding DNA: TGCGCCAGCAGCTTGGGGGGACAAACCCACACTGAAGCTTTCTTT. It yields the protein CASSLGGQTHTEAFF.